This T cell receptor beta chain was documented in a study of OX40 agonist ivuxolimab in advanced cancers. At the level of the study: Enrolled patients in dose escalation had cancers that were hepatocellular carcinoma, melanoma, renal cell or head and neck cancer. Allowance was made for prior anti-PD-1, anti-PD-L1 or anti-CTLA-4 therapy, and about 40% had some.

The CDR3 covers 16 residues. Between the trimmed V and J ends, which lost 6 bases and 0 bases, there was a span of 14 bases. Per germline, CDR1 MDHEN and CDR2 SYDVKM. Produced via immunoSEQ multiplex PCR; TCRdb's table is partial and in-frame only. This sample yields tens of thousands of clones, of which roughly 83% are seen a single time; 13% belongs to the top ten. This sequence joins TRBV28 and TRBJ1-4; D is unclear. The TCR originated in an adult with an advanced solid tumor such as melanoma, head and neck, liver or kidney cancer. The sequenced sample was CD4+ or CD8+ T cells sorted from blood, obtained in a trial of the OX40 agonist ivuxolimab. The CDR3 reads CASRSPRDATNEKLFF. CDR3 bases: TGTGCCAGCAGGTCCCCCAGAGATGCAACTAATGAAAAACTGTTTTTT.